These 2 T cell receptor beta chains were all obtained from the same sample, sequenced in a study of blood T cells in healthy people across ages. Combining a sample-barcoded 5' primer with a J-beta primer mix, a second PCR ran for roughly 7 to 11 cycles. TCRdb re-called the 5' RACE reads with MiXCR, one entry per CDR3 protein. Altogether around 750,000 distinct CDR3 sequences are present, about 55% being singletons, with the ten largest covering roughly 37%. Sequences were obtained from blood. These receptors all stem from an elderly man in good health.

The chain carries TRBV13 and TRBJ2-1; no firm D call. The germline CDR1 and CDR2 sequences are PRHDT and FYEKMQ (reference sequence). Trimming left V 3 bases short and J 10 bases short, with 10 bases between. The CDR3 has 12 residues. The CDR3 loop reads CASSLSMGEQFF. The CDR3 DNA reads as TGTGCCAGCAGCTTGTCCATGGGCGAGCAGTTCTTC.

The gene calls are TRBV7-3 and TRBJ2-2; maybe TRBD2 (6 bases). Germline V CDR1 and CDR2: SGHTA, FQGTGA. CDR3 length: 14 amino acids. V gave up 0 bases and J gave up 7 bases, with 9 bases separating them. CDR3 sequence: CASSLTSGVGELFF. The DNA of the CDR3 is TGTGCCAGCAGCTTAACTTCGGGGGTCGGGGAGCTGTTTTTT.